This T cell receptor beta chain was identified in a study of T-cell memory formation after mild COVID-19. Overall study: Across donors, TCR clusters were largely donor specific.

Trimming took off 6 bases at V and 10 bases at J, with 15 bases between the two ends. The CDR3 is made up of 12 amino acids. TCRdb redid the calling of the 5' RACE reads with MiXCR, one entry per CDR3 protein. The sample holds 150,000 or so distinct CDR3 sequences, 25% to 40% seen once. The TCR sequence derives from an adult woman who had mild COVID-19 (a few samples of this study predate the infection). Cell type and time point are not known. The chain combines TRBV12-3 or TRBV12-4 with TRBJ1-1; D not certain. The sequenced sample was PBMCs or a T cell subset sorted from them (not recorded which). The CDR3 DNA reads as TGTGCCAGCAGCCTCCGTCCCCGGCCAGCTTTCTTT. Translation: CASSLRPRPAFF.